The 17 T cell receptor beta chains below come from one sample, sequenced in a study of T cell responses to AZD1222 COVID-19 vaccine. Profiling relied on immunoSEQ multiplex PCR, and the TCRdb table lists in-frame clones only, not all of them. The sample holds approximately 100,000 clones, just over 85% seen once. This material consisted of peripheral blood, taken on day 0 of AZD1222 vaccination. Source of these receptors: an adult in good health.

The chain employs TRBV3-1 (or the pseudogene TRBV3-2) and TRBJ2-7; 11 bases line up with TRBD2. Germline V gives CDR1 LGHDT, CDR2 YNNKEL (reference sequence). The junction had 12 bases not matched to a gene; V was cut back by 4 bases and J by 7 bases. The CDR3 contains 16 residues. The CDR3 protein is CASSLPALAGDREQYF. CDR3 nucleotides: TGTGCCAGCAGCCTCCCTGCACTAGCGGGAGATCGGGAGCAGTACTTC.

The CDR3 DNA sequence: TGTGCCCTGGGCGGTCTCTTCTCCTACAATGAGCAGTTCTTC. It specifies CALGGLFSYNEQFF. The gene calls are TRBV5-4 and TRBJ2-1; D uncertain. CDR1 and CDR2 (germline): SGHNT, YYREEE (reference sequence). Trimming removed 10 bases at V and 0 bases at J, with 14 bases between. The CDR3 has 14 residues.

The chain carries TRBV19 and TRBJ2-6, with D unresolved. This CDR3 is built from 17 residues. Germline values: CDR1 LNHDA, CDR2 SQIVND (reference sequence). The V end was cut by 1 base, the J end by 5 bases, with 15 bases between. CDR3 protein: CASSIVAPAPRANVLTF. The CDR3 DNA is TGTGCCAGTAGTATAGTCGCCCCGGCCCCCAGGGCCAACGTCCTGACTTTC.

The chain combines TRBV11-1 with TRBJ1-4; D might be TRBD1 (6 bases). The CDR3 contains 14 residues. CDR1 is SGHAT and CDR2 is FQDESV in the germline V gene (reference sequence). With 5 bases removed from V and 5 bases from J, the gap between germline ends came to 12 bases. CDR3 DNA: TGTGCCAGCAGCGGTTCGGGGGCGAATGAAAAACTGTTTTTT. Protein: CASSGSGANEKLFF.

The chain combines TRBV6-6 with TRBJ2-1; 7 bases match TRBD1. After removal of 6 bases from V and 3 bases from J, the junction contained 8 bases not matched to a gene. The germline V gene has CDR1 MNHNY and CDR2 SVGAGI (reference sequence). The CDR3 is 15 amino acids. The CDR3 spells CASSPKGGYYNEQFF. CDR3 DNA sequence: TGTGCCAGCAGCCCCAAAGGGGGCTACTACAATGAGCAGTTCTTC.

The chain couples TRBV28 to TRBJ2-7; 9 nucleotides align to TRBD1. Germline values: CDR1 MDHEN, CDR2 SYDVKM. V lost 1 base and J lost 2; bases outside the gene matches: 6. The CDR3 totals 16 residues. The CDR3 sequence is CASSLLPGQGAYEQYF. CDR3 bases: TGTGCCAGCAGTTTATTACCGGGACAGGGCGCCTACGAGCAGTACTTC.

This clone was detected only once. The CDR3: CATSRWTGEGYTF. The CDR3, as DNA: TGTGCCACCAGCAGGTGGACAGGGGAAGGCTACACCTTC. The chain combines TRBV15 with TRBJ1-2; 9 nucleotides align to TRBD1. V lost 3 bases and J lost 8; bases outside the gene matches: 4. This CDR3 has 13 residues. The germline V gene encodes CDR1 LNHNV and CDR2 YYDKDF (reference sequence).

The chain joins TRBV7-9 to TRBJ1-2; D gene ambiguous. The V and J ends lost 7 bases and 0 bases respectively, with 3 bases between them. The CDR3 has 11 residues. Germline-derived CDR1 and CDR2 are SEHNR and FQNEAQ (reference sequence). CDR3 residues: CASNSNYGYTF. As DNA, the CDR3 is TGTGCCAGCAACTCTAACTATGGCTACACCTTC.

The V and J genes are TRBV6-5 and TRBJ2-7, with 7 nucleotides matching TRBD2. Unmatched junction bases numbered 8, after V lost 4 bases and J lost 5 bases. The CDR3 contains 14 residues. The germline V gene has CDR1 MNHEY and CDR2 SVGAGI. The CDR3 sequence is CASSSPGRAHEQYF. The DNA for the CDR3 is TGTGCCAGCAGTTCTCCGGGGAGGGCCCACGAGCAGTACTTC.

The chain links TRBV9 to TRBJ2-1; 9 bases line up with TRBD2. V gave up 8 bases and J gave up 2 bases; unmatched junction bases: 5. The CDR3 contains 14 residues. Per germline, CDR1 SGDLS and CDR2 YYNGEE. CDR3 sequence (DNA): TGTGCCAGTGAAGCGGGAGGCACCTACAATGAGCAGTTCTTC. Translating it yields CASEAGGTYNEQFF.

The CDR3 DNA follows: TGTGCCAGCTCACCGCCGGGACTAGCCTACGAGCAGTACTTC. Residues: CASSPPGLAYEQYF. The chain carries TRBV18 and TRBJ2-7; TRBD2 aligns across 8 bases. This CDR3 comprises 14 residues. Germline assignment: CDR1 KGHSH and CDR2 LQKENI. The V and J ends lost 3 bases and 2 bases, in that order; junction bases with no gene match: 3.

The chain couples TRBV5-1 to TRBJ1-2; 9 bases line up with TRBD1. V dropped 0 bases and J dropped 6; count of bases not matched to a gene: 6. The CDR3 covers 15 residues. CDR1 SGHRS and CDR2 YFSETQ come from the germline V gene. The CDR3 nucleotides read TGCGCCAGCAGCTTGGGGGACAGGGAAACCGATGGCTACACCTTC. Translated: CASSLGDRETDGYTF.

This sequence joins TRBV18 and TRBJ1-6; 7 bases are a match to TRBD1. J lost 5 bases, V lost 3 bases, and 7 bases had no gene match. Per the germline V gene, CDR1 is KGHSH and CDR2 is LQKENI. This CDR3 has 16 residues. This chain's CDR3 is CASSPRGGTDNSPLHF. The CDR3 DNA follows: TGTGCCAGCTCACCCCGAGGGGGCACCGATAATTCACCCCTCCACTTT.

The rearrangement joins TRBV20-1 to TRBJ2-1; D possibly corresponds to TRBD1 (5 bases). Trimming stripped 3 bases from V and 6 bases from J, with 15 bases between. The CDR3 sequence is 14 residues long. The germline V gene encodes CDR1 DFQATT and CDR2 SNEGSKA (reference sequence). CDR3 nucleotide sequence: TGCAGTGCTAGTTGGGGCAGGCGAACCAATGAGCAGTTCTTC. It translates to CSASWGRRTNEQFF.

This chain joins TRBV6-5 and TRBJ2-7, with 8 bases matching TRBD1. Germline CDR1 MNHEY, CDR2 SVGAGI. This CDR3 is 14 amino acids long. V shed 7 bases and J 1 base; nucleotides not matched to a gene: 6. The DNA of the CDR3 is TGTGCCAGCAACTCCGGGACAGGATCCTACGAGCAGTACTTC. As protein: CASNSGTGSYEQYF.

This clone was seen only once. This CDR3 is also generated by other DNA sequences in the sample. CDR3 sequence (DNA): TGTGCCAGCAGCCCAAGCGGGACTAGCACAGATACGCAGTATTTT. It specifies CASSPSGTSTDTQYF. V is TRBV7-2 and J is TRBJ2-3; 7 bases are a match to TRBD2. This CDR3 is 15 amino acids long. Germline V CDR1 and CDR2: SGHTA, FQGNSA. After removal of 5 bases from V and 0 bases from J, the junction contained 5 bases not matched to a gene.

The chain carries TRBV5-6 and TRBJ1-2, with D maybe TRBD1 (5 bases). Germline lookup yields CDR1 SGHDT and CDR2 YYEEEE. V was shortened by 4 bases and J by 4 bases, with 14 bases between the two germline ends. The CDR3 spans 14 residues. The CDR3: CASSDTGHRYGYTF. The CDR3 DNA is TGTGCCAGCAGCGACACCGGACACCGCTATGGCTACACCTTC.